This record concerns one T cell receptor beta chain sequence. This clonotype was seen a few times. Which antigen it targets is not known. No much larger clone is present one base from it, and per-base qualities are unavailable. This specimen comes from a study of identical twins listed by TCRdb under 2016. The study in broad terms: The study deep-sequenced TCR alpha and beta repertoires from monozygotic twins, unrelated adults of various ages and cord blood to test whether fetal clonotypes persist. To rule out contamination, the twin experiments were replicated at different times with different library preparation protocols. Paper-wide results and their limitations: Invariant T cells such as MAIT and iNKT could partly confound zero-insertion analyses, although diverse VJ usage argued against such confounding for most clonotypes. Out-of-frame TCR alpha sharing in monozygotic twins was systematically underestimated by recombination models, whereas sharing between unrelated individuals was in agreement with the recombination models. Out-of-frame TCR alpha sequences shared between twins showed an excess of low generation-probability sequences compared with coincidental sharing between unrelated individuals. Excess twin sharing in beta out-of-frame sequences was weaker because fewer shared sequences lowered the signal-to-noise ratio. Because the same donors could not be followed over many years, the conclusions relied on cross-sectional statistical analysis. Fewer insertions were carried by abundant cord blood beta clonotypes; a weaker similar trend was observed in young adult naive repertoires, while no such trend was observed in memory repertoires.

Libraries were prepared through 5' RACE. The sequencing machine was an Illumina HiSeq 2000. A universal primer binding site was introduced by template switching, and a unique molecular identifier was present in the final cDNA, enabling accurate counting of TCR cDNA molecules. Specific primers in the conserved constant-segment region were used to synthesize first-strand cDNA for the TCR alpha and beta chains. To control for contamination, every cDNA library carried two barcodes: a SMART-Mk sample barcode plus Illumina barcodes. TruSeq adapter sequences and Illumina sample barcodes were added in two successive PCR steps. The TCR alpha and beta cDNA libraries were sequenced on the Illumina HiSeq platform using custom primers. Per the source publication's procedure: Unique molecular identifiers were extracted from raw reads with MiGEC, and CDR3 positions were determined with MiXCR. Recombination models were inferred per individual with the repgenHMM and IGoR tools using an EM algorithm. Shared clonotypes were analyzed with the tcR package in R, and sharing was normalized by the product of cloneset sizes. To study raw recombination free of thymic and clonal selection effects, out-of-frame nonproductive sequences were analyzed. TCRdb took the public reads, trimmed them with fastp at Q25, ran MiXCR for clone calling and kept in-frame beta chains. Under each unique CDR3 protein, matching rows form one entry showing the most common genes and DNA. The V and J calls here are based on TCRdb, not the publication. Counted in this sample were 1.5 million to 2 million distinct CDR3 sequences; more than 30% of them appeared once. The ten largest clones represent approximately 0.29% of the sample.

Every donor was a healthy Caucasian. V is pruned by 4 bases and J by 7 bases, leaving 5 bases of the junction without a gene match. The CDR3 runs 16 residues from the cysteine to the phenylalanine. The only DNA kept is the CDR3, 48 bases in frame from the first base. Sequenced sample: cord blood. The chain is made from TRBV12-3 or TRBV12-4 and TRBJ2-1; the junction holds 15 bases that match TRBD2. The TCR sequence derives from a newborn girl in good health. The CDR3 has the sequence CASSSGLAGGLNEQFF. The DNA sequence is as follows: TGTGCCAGCAGTTCCGGACTAGCGGGGGGGCTGAATGAGCAGTTCTTC.